What follows describes a single T cell receptor beta chain. Its target is not known. Other nucleotide sequences from this sample produce the same CDR3. Germline CDR1 MNHEY, CDR2 SMNVEV (reference sequence). J gave up 10 bases and V 6 bases, and 4 bases lay outside the gene matches. CDR3 length equals 13 residues. This sample is part of a study of cytomegalovirus exposure and HLA in healthy donors. The study's findings and limits: The authors confirmed in vitro that a few CMV-associated chains were specific for CMV antigens. Cytomegalovirus-associated TCR beta chains were listed, numbering around 150.

With 60 Vbeta and 13 Jbeta primers, the PCR was carried out. Repertoires were generated with immunoSEQ multiplex PCR, while TCRdb's copy carries only in-frame clones and drops some. This sample has around 150,000 clones, with approximately 83% found just once. The sequenced sample consisted of PBMCs. This TCR was recovered from a man between 18 and 29 years old in good health and CMV-seropositive. The chain combines TRBV27 with TRBJ1-6; 9 bases are a match to TRBD1. CDR3 in amino acids: CASRGQGESPLHF. In DNA form, the CDR3 reads TGTGCCAGCAGGGGACAGGGCGAGTCACCCCTCCACTTT.